This entry lists 11 T cell receptor beta chains sequenced from one sample in a study of CD8 T cells in ankylosing spondylitis. TCRdb re-called the 5' RACE reads through MiXCR, storing one row per CDR3 protein. This table has fewer than 250,000 distinct CDR3 sequences, over 30% appearing once. Material for sequencing was blood, either unsorted or a sorted T cell fraction (not recorded which). The receptors were gathered from a male donor with ankylosing spondylitis or in good health (not recorded which).

This sequence joins TRBV27 and TRBJ2-1; 10 bases agree with TRBD2. J gave up 7 bases and V 3 bases, and 6 bases lay outside the gene matches. This CDR3 contains 15 residues. CDR1 MNHEY and CDR2 SMNVEV come from the germline V gene (reference sequence). The CDR3 DNA reads TGTGCCAGCAGTTTGGGGACTAGCGTAGCTAATGAGCAGTTCTTC. Amino acids: CASSLGTSVANEQFF.

The V call is TRBV20-1, the J call TRBJ2-1; TRBD1 might be the D (5 bases). The CDR3 runs 14 residues. Germline assignment: CDR1 DFQATT and CDR2 SNEGSKA (reference sequence). V shed 6 bases and J shed 2 bases, with 14 bases lying between them. The CDR3 reads CSARQPPPYNEQFF. DNA of the CDR3: TGCAGTGCGAGACAGCCACCTCCCTACAATGAGCAGTTCTTC.

This clonotype was counted a few times. The chain is built from TRBV30 and TRBJ2-7; TRBD1 might be the D (6 bases). Germline lookup yields CDR1 GTSNPN and CDR2 SVGIG (reference sequence). CDR3 length: 14 amino acids. V was clipped by 2 bases and J by 2 bases, with 13 bases between them. The CDR3 spells CAWSNQGTTYEQYF. As DNA, the CDR3 is TGTGCCTGGAGTAACCAGGGGACCACCTACGAGCAGTACTTC.

This clonotype was seen a few times. The DNA for the CDR3 is TGCGCCAGCAGCTCTAGTCTGGGGGAGCTGTTTTTT. Translating it yields CASSSSLGELFF. The rearrangement joins TRBV5-1 to TRBJ2-2; D is unclear. Germline values: CDR1 SGHRS, CDR2 YFSETQ. This CDR3 has 12 amino acids. The germline V and J ends were trimmed by 3 bases and 8 bases, with 8 bases remaining between them.

This clonotype has just a few counts. The rearrangement links TRBV27 to TRBJ1-4; no definite D call. V was cut by 1 base and J by 7 bases, with 13 bases left in between. Germline CDR1 reads MNHEY; CDR2 reads SMNVEV (reference sequence). This CDR3 has 15 residues. The CDR3 is CASSLLGRLGEKLFF. Written as DNA, the CDR3 is TGTGCCAGCAGTTTATTGGGTAGACTGGGTGAAAAACTGTTTTTT.

This clonotype was detected only a few times. CDR3 sequence (DNA): TGTGCCAGCAGTCCGACAGGCTCTAACTATGGCTACACCTTC. Translation: CASSPTGSNYGYTF. The rearrangement uses TRBV12-3 or TRBV12-4 and TRBJ1-2, with D possibly TRBD1 on 6 matching bases. This CDR3 has 14 amino acids. The V and J ends lost 5 bases and 0 bases respectively, with 10 bases between them.

Details on this clonotype: A single base separates this from a much larger clone, so it may be a read error. The chain uses TRBV7-3 and TRBJ2-3, with D unclear. The germline V gene has CDR1 SGHTA and CDR2 FQGTGA. This CDR3 has 12 residues. CDR3 nucleotide sequence: TGTACCAGCAGCTCTAGCACAGATACGCAGTATTTT. It yields the protein CTSSSSTDTQYF.

This clonotype came up many times. The rearrangement links TRBV29-1 to TRBJ1-2, with D possibly being TRBD1 (6 bases). CDR1 SQVTM and CDR2 ANQGSEA come from the germline V gene. Trimming stripped 4 bases from V and 8 bases from J, with 14 bases between. The CDR3 is 12 amino acids. The DNA of the CDR3 is TGCAGCGTTGGGAACAGGGTACGAGGCTACACCTTC. Protein: CSVGNRVRGYTF.

The chain recombines TRBV29-1 with TRBJ1-5, with 8 bases identical to TRBD1. CDR3 size: 15 residues. V lost 6 bases and J lost 0; bases outside the gene matches: 7. From germline, CDR1 is SQVTM and CDR2 ANQGSEA. The CDR3 bases are TGCAGCGTGTGGACAGGGACGGATAGCAATCAGCCCCAGCATTTT. Translation: CSVWTGTDSNQPQHF.

The sample holds one count of this clonotype. One end of the junction varies from germline; a read error may be responsible. The chain is built from TRBV10-2 and TRBJ2-1; TRBD2 aligns across 8 bases. This CDR3 has 16 residues. CDR1 and CDR2 from the germline V gene are WSHSY and SAAADI. The chain's CDR3 is CASSESGGGPYNEQFF. CDR3 sequence (DNA): TGCGCTAGCAGTGAGTCGGGCGGGGGGCCATACAATGAGCAGTTCTTC.

The chain uses TRBV7-2 and TRBJ2-7; TRBD1 matches at 8 bases. There are 16 residues in the CDR3. V shed 4 bases, J shed 1 base, and the junction held 9 bases outside the gene matches. Looked up from germline, CDR1 is SGHTA and CDR2 is FQGNSA. CDR3 DNA sequence: TGTGCCAGCAGCTCAAAGACAGGGGAGGATTCCTACGAGCAGTACTTC. Translation: CASSSKTGEDSYEQYF.